This T cell receptor beta chain was captured in a study of cytomegalovirus exposure and HLA in healthy donors. The germline gives CDR1 MDHEN, CDR2 SYDVKM. V was pared by 5 bases and J by 2 bases, with 3 bases between. CDR3 size: 11 residues. Primers included in the PCR were 60 Vbeta and 13 Jbeta primers. Sequencing was performed with immunoSEQ multiplex PCR; in TCRdb, only in-frame clones are kept and a portion is missing. The sample includes about 180,000 clones, 60% to 85% of them seen just once. For this clone: The sample holds other DNA sequences that translate to the same CDR3.

This chain uses TRBV28 with TRBJ1-2, with D unresolved. The TCR sequence derives from a male donor in good health and CMV-seronegative. What was sequenced was PBMCs. This CDR3 reads CASSTNYGYTF. In DNA, the CDR3 is TGTGCCAGCAGTACAAACTATGGCTACACCTTC.